The T cell receptor (beta chain) described here comes from a study of T cell repertoires in cytomegalovirus infection. Overall study context: Carrying CMV and the relevant HLA type showed in public TCR beta signatures.

Concerning this clonotype itself: Its antigen is not identified.

Study findings and constraints: The cumulative frequency of public TCR beta families identified carriers of CMV plus the relevant HLA. HLA-C-restricted CMV-specific TCR beta clonotypes prevailed in the ex vivo response.

V lost 4 bases to trimming and J lost 7 bases; unmatched junction nucleotides: 14. This CDR3 is 17 amino acids long. The germline gives CDR1 SGHDN, CDR2 FVKESK. TCRdb reprocessed the reads with MiXCR, giving one entry per CDR3 protein. The sample consists of around 530,000 distinct CDR3 sequences, about a quarter of them appearing once. Sequencing input: PBMCs. This sequence was found in a human donor in good health (CMV status not recorded). Some clones in this sample may be carry-over from other donors' samples. The rearrangement uses TRBV14 and TRBJ2-4; TRBD2 aligns across 9 bases. The CDR3 DNA sequence: TGTGCCAGCAGCCTCAAGGTATCTAGCGGGATTCAGAACATTCAGTACTTC. Translating it yields CASSLKVSSGIQNIQYF.